This T cell receptor (beta chain) was obtained from a study of blood T cells in healthy people across ages. Study-wide results and caveats: The recorded TCR beta diversity per million T cells decreased in a roughly linear manner with age.

About this clonotype itself: The antigen is unknown.

Through a sample-barcoded 5' primer and a J-beta primer mix, a second PCR was run for roughly 6 to 11 cycles. TCRdb passed the 5' RACE reads through MiXCR, listing each CDR3 protein once. The profile covers hundreds of thousands of distinct CDR3 sequences, with 29% appearing a single time and 17% taken by the ten largest. The clonotype comes from a woman of 80 years or more in good health. Material for sequencing was blood.

The CDR3 loop is CSARALGKQETQYF. The DNA for the CDR3 is TGCAGTGCTAGAGCATTGGGGAAGCAAGAGACCCAGTACTTC. V is TRBV20-1 and J is TRBJ2-5; D gene ambiguous. The CDR3 consists of 14 residues. Germline CDR1 and CDR2: DFQATT and SNEGSKA (reference sequence). V was cut by 1 base and J by 2 bases, with 11 bases left in between.